These 9 T cell receptor beta chains came from one sample sequenced in a study of blood T cell repertoires in COVID-19. Profiling relied on immunoSEQ multiplex PCR, and the TCRdb table lists in-frame clones only, not all of them. The sample has roughly 300,000 clones; approximately 83% are singletons. The source material was peripheral blood. The source is a woman aged 50 to 60 who had recovered from COVID-19.

The rearrangement uses TRBV6-5 and TRBJ2-7, with 7 bases aligning to TRBD1. Germline V gene sequence: CDR1 MNHEY, CDR2 SVGAGI. This CDR3 has 13 amino acids. The V and J ends lost 6 bases and 3 bases, in that order; junction bases with no gene match: 5. Written as DNA, the CDR3 is TGTGCCAGCAGCACAGGGGCCTTCTACGAGCAGTACTTC. Encoded protein: CASSTGAFYEQYF.

The chain joins TRBV19 to TRBJ2-1, with 10 bases aligning to TRBD2. Germline V CDR1 and CDR2: LNHDA, SQIVND (reference sequence). V trimming: 7 bases; J trimming: 4 bases; junction bases outside the gene matches: 7. The CDR3 contains 15 residues. The CDR3, as DNA: TGTGCCAGTACCGATACTAGCGGGGTGTACAATGAGCAGTTCTTC. Its translation is CASTDTSGVYNEQFF.

Note on this clone: One end of the junction does not line up with germline, which may come from a read error. The gene calls are TRBV5-4 and TRBJ1-2; 7 bases match TRBD1. Germline CDR1 is SGHNT and CDR2 is YYREEE (reference sequence). This CDR3 comprises 14 residues. The CDR3 loop is CARGGEGATYGYTF. CDR3 sequence (DNA): TGCGCCCGCGGGGGGGAGGGGGCTACCTATGGCTACACCTTC.

The V gene is TRBV5-4, the J gene TRBJ1-1, with D unclear. The V end was cut by 2 bases, the J end by 0 bases, with 11 bases between. The CDR3 loop spans 15 amino acids. Germline V gives CDR1 SGHNT, CDR2 YYREEE (reference sequence). The CDR3 DNA is TGTGCCAGCAGCTTCTACAGCACCATGAACACTGAAGCTTTCTTT. The encoded protein is CASSFYSTMNTEAFF.

The chain employs TRBV10-3 and TRBJ2-3, with 10 bases aligning to TRBD2. The CDR3 totals 16 residues. Germline trimming cut 2 bases from V and 1 base from J; bases unmatched to any gene: 3. Germline V gives CDR1 ENHRY, CDR2 SYGVKD. CDR3 in amino acids: CAISENLAGGTDTQYF. In nucleotides, the CDR3 is TGTGCCATCAGTGAGAATCTAGCGGGGGGCACAGATACGCAGTATTTT.

The chain couples TRBV18 to TRBJ2-6, with a tentative D call TRBD2 (6 bases). CDR3 length equals 15 residues. Germline CDR1 is KGHSH and CDR2 is LQKENI. Deletions cut 6 bases from V and 4 bases from J, with 13 bases between. This CDR3 reads CASSTGVRGANVLTF. The CDR3 DNA follows: TGTGCCAGCTCGACGGGGGTGAGAGGGGCCAACGTCCTGACTTTC.

The count of this clone is one. V gene TRBV4-1 combines with J gene TRBJ2-3; 8 positions match TRBD2. Germline assignment: CDR1 MGHRA and CDR2 YSYEKL. Trimming removed 4 bases from V and 4 bases from J; junction bases left unmatched: 10. The CDR3 is made up of 16 amino acids. The CDR3 DNA is TGCGCCAGCAGCCTCATCGGGGGGGTTAGGTCAGATACGCAGTATTTT. This translates into CASSLIGGVRSDTQYF.

This clone has a handful of counts. This chain links TRBV6-6 with TRBJ2-1; 10 nucleotides match TRBD2. This CDR3 has 16 amino acids. The germline V gene encodes CDR1 MNHNY and CDR2 SVGAGI (reference sequence). V trimming: 5 bases; J trimming: 3 bases; junction bases outside the gene matches: 7. As DNA, the CDR3 is TGTGCCAGCAGTCCGCTAGCGGGAGTAGGCTACAATGAGCAGTTCTTC. Translating it yields CASSPLAGVGYNEQFF.

The chain carries TRBV7-9 and TRBJ2-7; TRBD2 is a possible D gene (5 bases). The CDR3 runs to 14 residues. V shed 1 base and J shed 3 bases, with 10 bases lying between them. From germline, CDR1 is SEHNR and CDR2 FQNEAQ (reference sequence). The CDR3 region has the DNA TGTGCCAGCAGCTTAGTGGCTAGCATCTACGAGCAGTACTTC. Protein sequence: CASSLVASIYEQYF.